This T cell receptor (beta chain) was profiled in a study of read filtering for tumor transcriptome and immune sequencing. The sample holds a few counts of this clonotype. Its antigen is still unknown. Study conclusions and caveats: The CD138-negative fraction was mixed bone marrow immune cells, not pure T cells.

The CDR3 length is 15 residues. Looked up from germline, CDR1 is DFQATT and CDR2 is SNEGSKA (reference sequence). V was clipped by 1 base and J by 6 bases, with 17 bases between them. Molecular barcoded adaptors covering alpha/delta and beta/gamma chains were used on about 0.4 ug RNA. From the reads, TCRdb called clonotypes with MiXCR, one entry per CDR3 protein. Of 62,000 or so distinct CDR3 sequences in the sample, 20% to 25% were seen once. The chain couples TRBV20-1 to TRBJ2-3; TRBD2 is a possible D gene (5 bases). The sequenced sample was a population of CD138-negative cells sorted from bone marrow. The origin of this receptor is a donor at least 40 years old with multiple myeloma. The CDR3 protein is CSARGPRGLEDTQYF. The DNA for the CDR3 is TGCAGTGCTAGAGGGCCCCGCGGGCTAGAGGATACGCAGTATTTT.